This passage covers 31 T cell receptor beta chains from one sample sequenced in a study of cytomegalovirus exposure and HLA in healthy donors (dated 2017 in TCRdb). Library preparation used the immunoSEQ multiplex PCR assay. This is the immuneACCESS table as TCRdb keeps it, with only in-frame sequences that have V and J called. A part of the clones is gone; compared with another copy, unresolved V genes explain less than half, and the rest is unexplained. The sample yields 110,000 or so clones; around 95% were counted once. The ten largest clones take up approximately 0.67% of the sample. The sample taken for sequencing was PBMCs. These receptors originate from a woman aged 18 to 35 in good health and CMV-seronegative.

CDR3 nucleotide sequence: TGTGCCAGCAGCTTAATCCGGGACAGGTTCAACTATGGCTACACCTTC. As protein: CASSLIRDRFNYGYTF. This chain uses TRBV5-4 with TRBJ1-2; 8 positions agree with TRBD1. The trim removed 2 bases at V and 2 bases at J, leaving 8 bases unmatched. Germline-derived CDR1 and CDR2 are SGHNT and YYREEE (reference sequence). This CDR3 is 16 amino acids long.

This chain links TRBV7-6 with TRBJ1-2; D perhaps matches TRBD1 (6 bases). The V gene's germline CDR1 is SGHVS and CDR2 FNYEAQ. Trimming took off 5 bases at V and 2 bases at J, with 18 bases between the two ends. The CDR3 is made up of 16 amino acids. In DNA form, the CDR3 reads TGTGCCAGCAGCAGAGGGACGGGGGGCCCAAACTATGGCTACACCTTC. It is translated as CASSRGTGGPNYGYTF.

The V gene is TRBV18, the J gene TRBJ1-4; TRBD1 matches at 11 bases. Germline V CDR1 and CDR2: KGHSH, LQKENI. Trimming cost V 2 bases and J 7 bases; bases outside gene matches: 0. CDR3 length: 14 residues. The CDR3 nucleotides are TGTGCCAGCTCACCAGGGACAGGGGGTGAAAAACTGTTTTTT. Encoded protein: CASSPGTGGEKLFF.

CDR3 sequence reads: CASRGWAPEDHGYTF. CDR3 coding DNA: TGTGCCAGTAGGGGTTGGGCCCCGGAAGACCATGGCTACACCTTC. This chain joins TRBV19 and TRBJ1-2, with D hard to call. The CDR3 contains 15 residues. The V and J ends lost 6 bases and 6 bases respectively, with 20 bases between them. Germline loops: CDR1 LNHDA, CDR2 SQIVND (reference sequence).

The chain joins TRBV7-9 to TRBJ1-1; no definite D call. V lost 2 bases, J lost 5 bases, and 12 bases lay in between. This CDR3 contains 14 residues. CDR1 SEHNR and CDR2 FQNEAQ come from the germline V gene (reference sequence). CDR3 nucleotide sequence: TGTGCCAGCAGCTTAAAAGAAAGAGGGACTGAAGCTTTCTTT. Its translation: CASSLKERGTEAFF. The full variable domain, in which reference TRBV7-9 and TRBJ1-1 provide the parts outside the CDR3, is DTGVSQNPRHKITKRGQNVTFRCDPISEHNRLYWYRQTLGQGPEFLTYFQNEAQLEKSRLLSDRFSAERPKGSFSTLEIQRTEQGDSAMYLCASSLKERGTEAFFGQGTRLTVV.

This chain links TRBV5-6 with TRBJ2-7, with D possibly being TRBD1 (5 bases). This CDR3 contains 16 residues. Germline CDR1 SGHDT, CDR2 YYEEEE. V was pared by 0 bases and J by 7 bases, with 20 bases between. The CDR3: CASSLDGRVLSREQYF. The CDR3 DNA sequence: TGTGCCAGCAGCTTGGACGGCAGGGTCCTTTCTCGGGAGCAGTACTTC.

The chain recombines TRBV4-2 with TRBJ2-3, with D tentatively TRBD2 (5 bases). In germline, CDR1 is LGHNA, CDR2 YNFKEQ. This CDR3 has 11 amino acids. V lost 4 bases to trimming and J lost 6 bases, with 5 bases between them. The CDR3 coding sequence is TGTGCCAGCAGCCGAGGGGATACGCAGTATTTT. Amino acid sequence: CASSRGDTQYF.

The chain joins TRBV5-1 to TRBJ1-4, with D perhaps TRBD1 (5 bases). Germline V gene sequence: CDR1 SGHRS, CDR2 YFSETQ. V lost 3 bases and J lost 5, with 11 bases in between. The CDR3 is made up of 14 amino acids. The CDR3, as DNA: TGCGCCAGCAGCTCCGGGACTCCCAATGAAAAACTGTTTTTT. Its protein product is CASSSGTPNEKLFF.

The DNA of the CDR3 is TGTGCCAGCAGTTCCTTGACTAGCTTCGACAATGAGCAGTTCTTC. This translates into CASSSLTSFDNEQFF. V and J are TRBV27 and TRBJ2-1; 7 bases align to TRBD2. The CDR3 totals 15 residues. Germline trimming cut 4 bases from V and 5 bases from J; bases unmatched to any gene: 8. Germline loops: CDR1 MNHEY, CDR2 SMNVEV (reference sequence).

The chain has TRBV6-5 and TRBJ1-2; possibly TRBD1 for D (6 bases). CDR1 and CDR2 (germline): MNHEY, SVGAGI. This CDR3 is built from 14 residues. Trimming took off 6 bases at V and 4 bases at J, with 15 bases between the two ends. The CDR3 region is CASSNLQGTYGYTF. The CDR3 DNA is TGTGCCAGCAGCAATCTACAGGGTACCTATGGCTACACCTTC.

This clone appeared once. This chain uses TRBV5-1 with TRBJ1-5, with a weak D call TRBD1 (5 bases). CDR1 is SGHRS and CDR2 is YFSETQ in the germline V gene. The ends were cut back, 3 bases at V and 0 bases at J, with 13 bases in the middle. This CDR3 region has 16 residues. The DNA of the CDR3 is TGCGCCAGCAGCTGGGGGACGGGAGATAGCAATCAGCCCCAGCATTTT. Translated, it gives CASSWGTGDSNQPQHF.

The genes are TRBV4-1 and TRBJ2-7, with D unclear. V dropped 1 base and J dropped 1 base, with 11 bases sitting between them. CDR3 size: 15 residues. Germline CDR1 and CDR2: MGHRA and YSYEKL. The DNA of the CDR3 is TGCGCCAGCAGCCAAGTTAGTACAGCTTCCTACGAGCAGTACTTC. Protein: CASSQVSTASYEQYF.

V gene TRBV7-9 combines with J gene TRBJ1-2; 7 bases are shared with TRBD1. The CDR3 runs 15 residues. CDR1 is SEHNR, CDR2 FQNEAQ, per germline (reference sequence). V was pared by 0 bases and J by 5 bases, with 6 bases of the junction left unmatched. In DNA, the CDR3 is TGTGCCAGCAGCTTAGCGCGAACAGGGGAATATGGCTACACCTTC. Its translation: CASSLARTGEYGYTF. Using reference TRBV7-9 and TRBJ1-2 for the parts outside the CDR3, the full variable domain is DTGVSQNPRHKITKRGQNVTFRCDPISEHNRLYWYRQTLGQGPEFLTYFQNEAQLEKSRLLSDRFSAERPKGSFSTLEIQRTEQGDSAMYLCASSLARTGEYGYTFGSGTRLTVV.

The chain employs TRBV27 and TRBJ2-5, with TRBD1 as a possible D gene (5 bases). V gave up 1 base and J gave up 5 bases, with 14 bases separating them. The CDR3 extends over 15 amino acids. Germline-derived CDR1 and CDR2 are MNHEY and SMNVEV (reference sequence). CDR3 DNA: TGTGCCAGCAGTTTATGGGGCTTAGGGTTGGAGACCCAGTACTTC. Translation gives CASSLWGLGLETQYF.

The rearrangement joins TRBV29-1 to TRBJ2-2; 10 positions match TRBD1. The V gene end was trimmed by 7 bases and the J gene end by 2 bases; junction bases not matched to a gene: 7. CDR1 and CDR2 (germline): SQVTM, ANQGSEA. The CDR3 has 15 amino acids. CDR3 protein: CSGGQGPYNTGELFF. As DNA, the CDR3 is TGCAGCGGGGGACAGGGGCCATACAACACCGGGGAGCTGTTTTTT.

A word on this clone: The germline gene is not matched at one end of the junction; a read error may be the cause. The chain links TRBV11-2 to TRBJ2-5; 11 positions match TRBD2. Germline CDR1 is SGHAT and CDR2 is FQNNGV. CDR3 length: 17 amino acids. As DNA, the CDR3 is TGTGCCAGCAGCCAAGATGCCCAACTAGCGGGGGCCCTCTCCCTGGACTTC. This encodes CASSQDAQLAGALSLDF.

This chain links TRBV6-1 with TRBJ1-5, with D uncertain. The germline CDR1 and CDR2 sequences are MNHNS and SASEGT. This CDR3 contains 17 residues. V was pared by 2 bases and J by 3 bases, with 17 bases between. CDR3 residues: CASSESTVTAFNQPQHF. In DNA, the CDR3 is TGTGCCAGCAGTGAAAGTACAGTTACAGCATTCAATCAGCCCCAGCATTTT.

CDR3 bases: TGTGCCAGCAGCAAACGCCTTGACAGGGGGAATGAAAAACTGTTTTTT. Translated: CASSKRLDRGNEKLFF. The chain couples TRBV13 to TRBJ1-4, with 9 bases identical to TRBD1. This CDR3 has 16 residues. Looked up from germline, CDR1 is PRHDT and CDR2 is FYEKMQ (reference sequence). V lost 5 bases and J lost 5; bases outside the gene matches: 9.

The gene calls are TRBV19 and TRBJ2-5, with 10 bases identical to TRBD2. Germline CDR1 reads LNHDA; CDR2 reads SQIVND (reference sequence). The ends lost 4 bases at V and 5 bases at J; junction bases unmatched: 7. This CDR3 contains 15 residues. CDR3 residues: CASSTRTSGGETQYF. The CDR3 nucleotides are TGTGCCAGTAGTACAAGGACTAGCGGAGGGGAGACCCAGTACTTC.

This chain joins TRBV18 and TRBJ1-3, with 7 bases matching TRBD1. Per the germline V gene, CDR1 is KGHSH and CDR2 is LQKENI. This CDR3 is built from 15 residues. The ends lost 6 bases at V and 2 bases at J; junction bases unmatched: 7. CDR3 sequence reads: CASSPSQGTGNTIYF. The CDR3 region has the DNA TGTGCCAGCTCCCCCTCACAGGGGACTGGAAACACCATATATTTT.

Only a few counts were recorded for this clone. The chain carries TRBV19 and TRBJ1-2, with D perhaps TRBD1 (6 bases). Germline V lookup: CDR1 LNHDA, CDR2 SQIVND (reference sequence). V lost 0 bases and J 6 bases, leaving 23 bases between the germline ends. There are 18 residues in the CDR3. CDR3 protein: CASSIESGVTGPGNGYTF. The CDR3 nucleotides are TGTGCCAGTAGTATAGAGTCCGGAGTGACAGGCCCTGGGAATGGCTACACCTTC.

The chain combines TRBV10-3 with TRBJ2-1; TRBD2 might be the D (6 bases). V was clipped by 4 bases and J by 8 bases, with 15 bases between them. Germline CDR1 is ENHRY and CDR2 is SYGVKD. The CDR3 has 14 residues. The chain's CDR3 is CAISGGGVGDEQFF. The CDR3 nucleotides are TGTGCCATCAGTGGGGGCGGGGTCGGGGATGAGCAGTTCTTC.

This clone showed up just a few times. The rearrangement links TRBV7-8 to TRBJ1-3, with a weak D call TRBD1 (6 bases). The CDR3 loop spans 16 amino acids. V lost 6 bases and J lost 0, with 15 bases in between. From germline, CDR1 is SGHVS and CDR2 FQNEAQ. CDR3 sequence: CASRPAWDTSGNTIYF. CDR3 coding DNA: TGTGCCAGCAGGCCAGCCTGGGACACCTCTGGAAACACCATATATTTT.

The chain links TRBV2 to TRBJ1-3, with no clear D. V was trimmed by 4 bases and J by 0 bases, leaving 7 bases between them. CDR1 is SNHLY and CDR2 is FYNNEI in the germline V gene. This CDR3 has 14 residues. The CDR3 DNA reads TGTGCCAGCAGTGCTCAGTACTCTGGAAACACCATATATTTT. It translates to CASSAQYSGNTIYF. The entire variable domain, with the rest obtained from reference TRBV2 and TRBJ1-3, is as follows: EPEVTQTPSHQVTQMGQEVILRCVPISNHLYFYWYRQILGQKVEFLVSFYNNEISEKSEIFDDQFSVERPDGSNFTLKIRSTKLEDSAMYFCASSAQYSGNTIYFGEGSWLTVV.

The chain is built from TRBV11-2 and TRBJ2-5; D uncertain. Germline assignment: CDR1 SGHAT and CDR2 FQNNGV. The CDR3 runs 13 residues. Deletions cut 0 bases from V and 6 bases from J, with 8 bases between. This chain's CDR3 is CASSLEARQTQYF. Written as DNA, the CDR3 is TGTGCCAGCAGCTTAGAAGCACGCCAGACCCAGTACTTC.

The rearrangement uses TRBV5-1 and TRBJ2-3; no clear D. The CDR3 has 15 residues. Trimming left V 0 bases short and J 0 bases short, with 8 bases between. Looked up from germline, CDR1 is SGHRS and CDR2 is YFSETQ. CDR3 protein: CASSLVASSTDTQYF. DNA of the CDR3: TGCGCCAGCAGCTTGGTGGCTAGTAGCACAGATACGCAGTATTTT.

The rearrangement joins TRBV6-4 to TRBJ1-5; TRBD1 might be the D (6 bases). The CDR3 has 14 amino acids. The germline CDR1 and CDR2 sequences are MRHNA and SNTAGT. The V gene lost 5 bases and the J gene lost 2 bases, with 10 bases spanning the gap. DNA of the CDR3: TGTGCCAGCAGTCGACAGGCCGGCAATCAGCCCCAGCATTTT. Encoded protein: CASSRQAGNQPQHF.

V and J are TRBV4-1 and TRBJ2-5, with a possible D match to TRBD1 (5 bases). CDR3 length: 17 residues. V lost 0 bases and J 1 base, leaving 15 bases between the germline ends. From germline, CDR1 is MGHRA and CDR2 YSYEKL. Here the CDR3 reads CASSQETGRATQETQYF. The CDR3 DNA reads TGCGCCAGCAGCCAAGAAACCGGCAGGGCGACCCAAGAGACCCAGTACTTC.

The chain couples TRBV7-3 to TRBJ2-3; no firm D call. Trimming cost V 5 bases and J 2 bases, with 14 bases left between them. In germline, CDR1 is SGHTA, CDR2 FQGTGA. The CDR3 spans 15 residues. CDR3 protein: CASSPSLSLTDTQYF. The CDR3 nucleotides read TGTGCCAGCAGCCCCTCCCTGTCCCTCACAGATACGCAGTATTTT.

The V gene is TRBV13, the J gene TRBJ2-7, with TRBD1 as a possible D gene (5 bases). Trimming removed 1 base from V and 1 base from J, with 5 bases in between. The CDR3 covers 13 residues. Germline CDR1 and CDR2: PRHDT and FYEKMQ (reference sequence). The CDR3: CASSLEGSYEQYF. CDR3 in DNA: TGTGCCAGCAGCTTAGAGGGGTCCTACGAGCAGTACTTC.

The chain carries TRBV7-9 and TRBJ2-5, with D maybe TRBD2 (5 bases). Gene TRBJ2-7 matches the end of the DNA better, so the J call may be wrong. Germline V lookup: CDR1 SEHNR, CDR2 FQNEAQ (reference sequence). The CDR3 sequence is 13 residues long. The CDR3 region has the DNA TGTGCCAGCAGCTCTGGACTGACCTACGAGCAGTACTTC. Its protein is CASSSGLTYEQYF.